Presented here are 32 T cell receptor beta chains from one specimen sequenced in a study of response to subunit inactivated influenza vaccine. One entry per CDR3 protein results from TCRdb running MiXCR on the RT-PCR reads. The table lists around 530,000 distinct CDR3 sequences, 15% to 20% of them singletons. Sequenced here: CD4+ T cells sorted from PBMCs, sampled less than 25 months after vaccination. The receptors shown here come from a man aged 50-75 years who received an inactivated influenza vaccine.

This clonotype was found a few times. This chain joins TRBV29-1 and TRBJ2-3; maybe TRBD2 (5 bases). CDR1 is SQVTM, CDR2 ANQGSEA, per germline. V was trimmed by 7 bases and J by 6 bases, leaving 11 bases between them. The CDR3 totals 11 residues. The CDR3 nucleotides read TGCAGCGGGGAGATCGGGGATACGCAGTATTTT. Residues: CSGEIGDTQYF.

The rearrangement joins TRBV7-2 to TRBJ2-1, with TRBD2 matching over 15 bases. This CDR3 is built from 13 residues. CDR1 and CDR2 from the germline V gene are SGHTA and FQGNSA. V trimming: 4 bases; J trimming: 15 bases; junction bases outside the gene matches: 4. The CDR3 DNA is TGTGCCAGCAGCTCGGGACTAGCGGGGGGTCGGTTCTTC. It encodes CASSSGLAGGRFF.

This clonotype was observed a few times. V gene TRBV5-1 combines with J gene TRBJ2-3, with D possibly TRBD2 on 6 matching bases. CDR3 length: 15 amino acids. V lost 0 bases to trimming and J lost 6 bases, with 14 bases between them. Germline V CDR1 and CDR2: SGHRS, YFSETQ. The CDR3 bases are TGCGCCAGCAGCTTGGGGGACTTGTCTCGTGATACGCAGTATTTT. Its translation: CASSLGDLSRDTQYF.

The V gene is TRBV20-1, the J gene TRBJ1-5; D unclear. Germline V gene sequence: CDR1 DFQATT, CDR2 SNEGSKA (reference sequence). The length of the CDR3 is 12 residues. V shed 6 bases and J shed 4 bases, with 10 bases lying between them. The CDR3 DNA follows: TGCAGTGCGAATTTGAGGAATCAGCCCCAGCATTTT. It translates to CSANLRNQPQHF.

CDR3 nucleotide sequence: TGTGCCAGCAGACAATCCAGGGGAGATACGCAGTATTTT. Translation: CASRQSRGDTQYF. This chain uses TRBV7-9 with TRBJ2-3; perhaps TRBD1 as D (6 bases). The CDR3 covers 13 residues. Trimming removed 6 bases from V and 5 bases from J, with 12 bases in between. Germline V lookup: CDR1 SEHNR, CDR2 FQNEAQ (reference sequence).

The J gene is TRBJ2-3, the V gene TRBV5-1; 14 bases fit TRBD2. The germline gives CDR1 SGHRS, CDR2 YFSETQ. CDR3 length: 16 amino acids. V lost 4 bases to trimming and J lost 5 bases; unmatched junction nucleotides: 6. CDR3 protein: CASSGGLAGGKDTQYF. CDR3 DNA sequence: TGCGCCAGCAGCGGCGGACTAGCGGGAGGAAAAGATACGCAGTATTTT.

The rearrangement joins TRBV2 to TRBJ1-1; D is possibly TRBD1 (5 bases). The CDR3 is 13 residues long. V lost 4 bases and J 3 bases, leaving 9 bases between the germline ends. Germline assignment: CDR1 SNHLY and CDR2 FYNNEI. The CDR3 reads CASSGGVDTEAFF. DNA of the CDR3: TGTGCCAGCAGTGGGGGGGTGGACACTGAAGCTTTCTTT.

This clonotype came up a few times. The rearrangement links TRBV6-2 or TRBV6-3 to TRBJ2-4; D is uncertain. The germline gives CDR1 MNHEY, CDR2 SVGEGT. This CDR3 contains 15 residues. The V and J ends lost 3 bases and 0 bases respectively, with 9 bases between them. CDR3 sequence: CASSYESLAKNIQYF. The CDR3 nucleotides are TGTGCCAGCAGTTATGAGAGTTTAGCCAAAAACATTCAGTACTTC.

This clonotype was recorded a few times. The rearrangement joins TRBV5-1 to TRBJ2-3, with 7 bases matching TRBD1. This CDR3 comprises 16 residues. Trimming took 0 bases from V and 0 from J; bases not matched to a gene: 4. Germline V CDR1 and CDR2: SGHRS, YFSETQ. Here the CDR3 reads CASSLGQGPSTDTQYF. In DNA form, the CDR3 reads TGCGCCAGCAGCTTGGGACAGGGTCCTAGCACAGATACGCAGTATTTT.

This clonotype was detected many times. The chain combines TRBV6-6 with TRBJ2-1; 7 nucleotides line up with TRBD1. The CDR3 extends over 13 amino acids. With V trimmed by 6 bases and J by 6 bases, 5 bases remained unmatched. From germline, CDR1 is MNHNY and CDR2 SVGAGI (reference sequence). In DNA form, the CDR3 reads TGTGCCAGCAGCAGACAGGGATTCAATGAGCAGTTCTTC. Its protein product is CASSRQGFNEQFF.

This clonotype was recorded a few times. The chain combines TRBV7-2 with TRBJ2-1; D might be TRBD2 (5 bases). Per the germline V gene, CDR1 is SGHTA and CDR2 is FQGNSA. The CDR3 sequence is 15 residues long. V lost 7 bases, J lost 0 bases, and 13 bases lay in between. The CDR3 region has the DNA TGTGCCAGCAAAGGAGGCCCCAGCTCCTACAATGAGCAGTTCTTC. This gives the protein CASKGGPSSYNEQFF.

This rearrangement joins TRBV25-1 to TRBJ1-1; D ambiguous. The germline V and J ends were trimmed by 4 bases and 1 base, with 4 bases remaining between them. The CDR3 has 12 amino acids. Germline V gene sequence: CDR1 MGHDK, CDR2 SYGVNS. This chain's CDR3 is CASSASNTEAFF. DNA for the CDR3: TGTGCCAGCAGTGCGTCGAACACTGAAGCTTTCTTT.

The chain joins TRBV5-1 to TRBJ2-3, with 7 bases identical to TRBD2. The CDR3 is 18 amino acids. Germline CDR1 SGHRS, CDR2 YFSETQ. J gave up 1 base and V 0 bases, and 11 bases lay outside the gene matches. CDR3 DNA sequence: TGCGCCAGCAGCTTGGCCTATTGGGCGGGGGAAGGCACAGATACGCAGTATTTT. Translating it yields CASSLAYWAGEGTDTQYF.

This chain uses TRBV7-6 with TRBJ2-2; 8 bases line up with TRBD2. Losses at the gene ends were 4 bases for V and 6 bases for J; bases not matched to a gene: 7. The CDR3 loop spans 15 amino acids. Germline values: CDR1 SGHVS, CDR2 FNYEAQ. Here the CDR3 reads CASSSRTSRAGELFF. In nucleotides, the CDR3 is TGTGCCAGCAGCTCACGGACTAGCCGGGCCGGGGAGCTGTTTTTT.

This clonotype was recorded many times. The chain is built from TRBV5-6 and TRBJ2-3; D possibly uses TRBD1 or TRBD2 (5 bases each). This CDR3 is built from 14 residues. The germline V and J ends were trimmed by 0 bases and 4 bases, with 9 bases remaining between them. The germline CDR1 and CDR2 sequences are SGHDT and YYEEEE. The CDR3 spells CASSLGGAADTQYF. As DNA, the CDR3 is TGTGCCAGCAGCTTGGGAGGGGCGGCAGATACGCAGTATTTT.

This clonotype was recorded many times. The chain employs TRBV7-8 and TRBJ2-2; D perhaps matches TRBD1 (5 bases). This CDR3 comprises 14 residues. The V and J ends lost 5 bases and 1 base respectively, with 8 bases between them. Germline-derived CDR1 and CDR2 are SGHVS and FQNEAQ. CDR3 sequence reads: CASSPQGNTGELFF. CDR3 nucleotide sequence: TGTGCCAGCAGCCCCCAGGGGAACACCGGGGAGCTGTTTTTT. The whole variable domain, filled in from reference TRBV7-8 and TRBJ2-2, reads GAGVSQSPRYKVAKRGQDVALRCDPISGHVSLFWYQQALGQGPEFLTYFQNEAQLDKSGLPSDRFFAERPEGSVSTLKIQRTQQEDSAVYLCASSPQGNTGELFFGEGSRLTVL.

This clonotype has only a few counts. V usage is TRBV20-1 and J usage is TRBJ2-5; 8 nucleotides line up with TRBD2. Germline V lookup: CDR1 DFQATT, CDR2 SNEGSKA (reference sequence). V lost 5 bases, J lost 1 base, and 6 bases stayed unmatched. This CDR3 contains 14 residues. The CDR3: CSAQWTSSQETQYF. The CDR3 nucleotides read TGCAGTGCTCAGTGGACTAGCAGCCAAGAGACCCAGTACTTC.

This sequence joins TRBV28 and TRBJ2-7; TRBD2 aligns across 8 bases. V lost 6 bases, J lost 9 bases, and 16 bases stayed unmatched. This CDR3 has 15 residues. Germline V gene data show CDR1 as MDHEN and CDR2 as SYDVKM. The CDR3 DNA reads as TGTGCCAGCAGCTCAACGGGACTAGGGGATTTGGGGCAGTACTTC. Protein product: CASSSTGLGDLGQYF.

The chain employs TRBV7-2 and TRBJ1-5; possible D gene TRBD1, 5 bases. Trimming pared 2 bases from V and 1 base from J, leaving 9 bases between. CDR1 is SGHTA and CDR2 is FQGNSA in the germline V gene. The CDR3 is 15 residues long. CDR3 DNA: TGTGCCAGCAGCTTACAGGGTCTGAGCAATCAGCCCCAGCATTTT. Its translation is CASSLQGLSNQPQHF.

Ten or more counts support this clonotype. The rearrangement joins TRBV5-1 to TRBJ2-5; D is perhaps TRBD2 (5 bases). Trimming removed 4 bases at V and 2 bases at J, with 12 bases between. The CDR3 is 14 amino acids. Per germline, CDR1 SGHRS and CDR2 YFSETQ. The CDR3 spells CASSVTGIQETQYF. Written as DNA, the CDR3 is TGCGCCAGCAGCGTGACGGGGATACAAGAGACCCAGTACTTC.

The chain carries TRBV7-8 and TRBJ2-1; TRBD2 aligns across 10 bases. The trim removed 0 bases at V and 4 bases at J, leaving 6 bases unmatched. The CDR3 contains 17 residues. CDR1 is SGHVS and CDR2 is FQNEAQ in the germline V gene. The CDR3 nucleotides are TGTGCCAGCAGCTTAGCCAGGGGACTAGCGATATACAATGAGCAGTTCTTC. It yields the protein CASSLARGLAIYNEQFF.

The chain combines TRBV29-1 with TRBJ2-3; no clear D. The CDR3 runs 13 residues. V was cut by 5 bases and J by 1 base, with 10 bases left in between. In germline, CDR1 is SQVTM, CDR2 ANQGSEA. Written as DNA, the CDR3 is TGCAGCGTTCGATCTGGCGGCACAGATACGCAGTATTTT. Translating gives CSVRSGGTDTQYF.

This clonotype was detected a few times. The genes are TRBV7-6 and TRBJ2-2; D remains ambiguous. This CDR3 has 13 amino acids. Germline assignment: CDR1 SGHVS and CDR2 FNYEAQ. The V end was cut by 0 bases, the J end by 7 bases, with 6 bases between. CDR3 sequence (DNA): TGTGCCAGCAGCTTAGCGCCAATCGGGGAGCTGTTTTTT. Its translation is CASSLAPIGELFF. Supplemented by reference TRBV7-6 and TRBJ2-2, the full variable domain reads GAGVSQSPRYKVTKRGQDVALRCDPISGHVSLYWYRQALGQGPEFLTYFNYEAQQDKSGLPNDRFSAERPEGSISTLTIQRTEQRDSAMYRCASSLAPIGELFFGEGSRLTVL.

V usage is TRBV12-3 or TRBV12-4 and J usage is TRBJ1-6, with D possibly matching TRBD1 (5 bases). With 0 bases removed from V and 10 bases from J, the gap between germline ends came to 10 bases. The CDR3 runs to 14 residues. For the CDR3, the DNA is TGTGCCAGCAGTTTAGCGGGGGTGGGCTCACCCCTCCACTTT. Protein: CASSLAGVGSPLHF.

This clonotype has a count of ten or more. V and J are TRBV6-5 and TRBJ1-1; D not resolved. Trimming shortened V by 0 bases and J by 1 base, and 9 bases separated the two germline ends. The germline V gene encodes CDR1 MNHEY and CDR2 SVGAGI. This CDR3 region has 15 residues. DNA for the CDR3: TGTGCCAGCAGTTACTCGGCAGCTTCGAACACTGAAGCTTTCTTT. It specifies CASSYSAASNTEAFF.

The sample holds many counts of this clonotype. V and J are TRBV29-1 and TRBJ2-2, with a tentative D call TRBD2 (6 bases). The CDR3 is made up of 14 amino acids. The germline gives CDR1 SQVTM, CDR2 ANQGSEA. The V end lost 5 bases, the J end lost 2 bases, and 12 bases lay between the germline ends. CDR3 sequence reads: CSVKPGLNTGELFF. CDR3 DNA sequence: TGCAGCGTTAAACCGGGACTCAACACCGGGGAGCTGTTTTTT.

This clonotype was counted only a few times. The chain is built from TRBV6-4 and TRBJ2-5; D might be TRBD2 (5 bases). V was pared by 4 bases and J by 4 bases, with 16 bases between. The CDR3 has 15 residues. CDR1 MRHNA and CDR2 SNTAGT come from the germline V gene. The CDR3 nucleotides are TGTGCCAGCAGTGGCCCCGGTGAGGGCAGAGAGACCCAGTACTTC. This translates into CASSGPGEGRETQYF.

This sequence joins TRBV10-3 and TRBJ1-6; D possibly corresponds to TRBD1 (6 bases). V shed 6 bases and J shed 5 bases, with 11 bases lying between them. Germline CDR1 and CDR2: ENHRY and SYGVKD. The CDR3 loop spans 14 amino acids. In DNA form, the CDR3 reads TGTGCCATCAGCGGACAGTTAAATAATTCACCCCTCCACTTT. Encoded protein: CAISGQLNNSPLHF.

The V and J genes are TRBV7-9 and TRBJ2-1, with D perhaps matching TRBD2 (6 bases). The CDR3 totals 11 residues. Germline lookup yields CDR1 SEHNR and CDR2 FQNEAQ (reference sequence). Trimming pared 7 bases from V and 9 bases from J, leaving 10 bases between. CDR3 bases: TGTGCCAGCACCTTGGGGGGTGAGCAGTTCTTC. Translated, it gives CASTLGGEQFF. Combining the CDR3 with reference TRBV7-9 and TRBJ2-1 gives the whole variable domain DTGVSQNPRHKITKRGQNVTFRCDPISEHNRLYWYRQTLGQGPEFLTYFQNEAQLEKSRLLSDRFSAERPKGSFSTLEIQRTEQGDSAMYLCASTLGGEQFFGPGTRLTVL.

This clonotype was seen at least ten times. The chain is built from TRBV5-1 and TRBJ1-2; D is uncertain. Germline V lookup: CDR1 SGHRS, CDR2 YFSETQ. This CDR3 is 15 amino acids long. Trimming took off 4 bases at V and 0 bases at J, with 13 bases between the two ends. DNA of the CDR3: TGCGCCAGCAGCCGCGACATTTCCACTAACTATGGCTACACCTTC. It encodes CASSRDISTNYGYTF.

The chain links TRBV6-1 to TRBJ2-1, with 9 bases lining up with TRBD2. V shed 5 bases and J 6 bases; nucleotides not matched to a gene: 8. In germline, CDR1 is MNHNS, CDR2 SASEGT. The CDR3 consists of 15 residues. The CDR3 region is CASSSLRGGLNEQFF. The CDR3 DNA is TGTGCCAGCAGTAGTCTGCGGGGGGGCCTCAATGAGCAGTTCTTC.

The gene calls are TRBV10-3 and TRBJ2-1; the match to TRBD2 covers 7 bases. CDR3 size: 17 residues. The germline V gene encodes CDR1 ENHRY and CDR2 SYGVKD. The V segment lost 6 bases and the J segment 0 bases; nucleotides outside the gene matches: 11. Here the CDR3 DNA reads TGTGCCATCAGAGGAGCGGGACGGCTGAGCTCCTACAATGAGCAGTTCTTC. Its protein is CAIRGAGRLSSYNEQFF.